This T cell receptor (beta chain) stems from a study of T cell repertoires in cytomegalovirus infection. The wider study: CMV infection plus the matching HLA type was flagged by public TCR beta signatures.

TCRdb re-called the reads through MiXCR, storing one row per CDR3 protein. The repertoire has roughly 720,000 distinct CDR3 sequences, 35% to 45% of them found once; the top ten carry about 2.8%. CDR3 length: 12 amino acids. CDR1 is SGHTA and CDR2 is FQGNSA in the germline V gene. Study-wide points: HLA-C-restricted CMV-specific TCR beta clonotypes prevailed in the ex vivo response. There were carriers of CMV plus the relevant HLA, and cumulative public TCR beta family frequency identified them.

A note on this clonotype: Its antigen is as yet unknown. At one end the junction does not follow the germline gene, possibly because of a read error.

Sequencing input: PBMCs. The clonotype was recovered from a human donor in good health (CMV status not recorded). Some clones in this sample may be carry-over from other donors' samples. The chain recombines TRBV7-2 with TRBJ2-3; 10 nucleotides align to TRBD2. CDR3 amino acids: CASSLGLAGEDF. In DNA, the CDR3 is TGTGCCAGCAGCTTAGGACTAGCGGGTGAGGATTTT. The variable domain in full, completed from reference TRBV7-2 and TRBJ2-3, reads GAGVSQSPSNKVTEKGKDVELRCDPISGHTALYWYRQSLGQGLEFLIYFQGNSAPDKSGLPSDRFSAERTGGSVSTLTIQRTQQEDSAVYLCASSLGLAGEDFGPGTRLTVL.